This T cell receptor beta chain was captured in a study of T cell changes during pregnancy in multiple sclerosis. This CDR3 has 15 residues. V lost 4 bases and J lost 5; bases outside the gene matches: 9. Germline V gives CDR1 SGHDT, CDR2 YYEEEE. This clone has only one observation. Only in-frame clones appear in the TCRdb table, and some are missing; sequencing was by immunoSEQ multiplex PCR. The sample records around 30,000 clones, 75% to 95% being singletons. This TCR came from a female donor with multiple sclerosis, enrolled in a pregnancy study. The chain has TRBV5-6 and TRBJ1-1; 9 nucleotides align to TRBD1. Source: CD8+ T cells from peripheral blood mononuclear cells, taken in the second trimester of pregnancy. The CDR3 DNA follows: TGTGCCAGCAGCCAGCAACAGGGGGCGTGGACTGAAGCTTTCTTT. Amino acid sequence: CASSQQQGAWTEAFF.